The 32 T cell receptor beta chains in this list originate from one sample, sequenced in a study of long-term antiretroviral therapy in people with HIV. Survey-level resolution applied to immunoSEQ assay v3.0. Repertoires were generated with immunoSEQ multiplex PCR, while TCRdb's copy carries only in-frame clones and drops some. This sample yields tens of thousands of clones, of which about 85% are seen a single time; under 15% belongs to the top ten. The source material was unsorted PBMCs, sampled 1.1 years after starting antiretroviral therapy. These receptor sequences come from a man aged 18 to 35 with HIV.

This sequence joins TRBV21-1 and TRBJ2-6; the listed D gene, TRBD2, was not tested against the DNA. TRBV21-1 counts as a pseudogene. This CDR3 has 16 amino acids. DNA of the CDR3: TGTGCCAGCAGCACCCGGGACTTTTCTGGGGCCAACGTCCTGACTTTC. Residues: CASSTRDFSGANVLTF.

This clone was seen a few times. This chain uses TRBV7-9 with TRBJ2-7; TRBD2 matches 8 bases. V shed 5 bases and J 5 bases; nucleotides not matched to a gene: 11. The germline V gene has CDR1 SEHNR and CDR2 FQNEAQ (reference sequence). The CDR3 contains 15 residues. Written as DNA, the CDR3 is TGTGCCAGCAGCCGTGGGTATAACGGGGGGGACGAGCAGTACTTC. The encoded protein is CASSRGYNGGDEQYF.

The chain uses TRBV5-6 and TRBJ2-7; maybe TRBD1 (5 bases). Trimming took off 4 bases at V and 4 bases at J, with 15 bases between the two ends. The V gene's germline CDR1 is SGHDT and CDR2 YYEEEE. This CDR3 is built from 14 residues. The CDR3 region has the DNA TGTGCCAGCAGCCTAGGGGTCTTCGGGTACGAGCAGTACTTC. This encodes CASSLGVFGYEQYF.

V is TRBV7-9 and J is TRBJ1-5; D remains ambiguous. The CDR3 contains 14 residues. CDR1 and CDR2 from the germline V gene are SEHNR and FQNEAQ (reference sequence). Deletions cut 1 base from V and 5 bases from J, with 9 bases between. CDR3 DNA sequence: TGTGCCAGCAGCTTAGGGGCAGATCATCAGCCCCAGCATTTT. It specifies CASSLGADHQPQHF.

J is TRBJ1-1 and V is TRBV6-5; TRBD1 might be the D (5 bases). The CDR3 extends over 14 amino acids. CDR1 MNHEY and CDR2 SVGAGI come from the germline V gene. V dropped 10 bases and J dropped 4 bases, with 19 bases sitting between them. Written as DNA, the CDR3 is TGTGCCACCAGAACCCAGGGAGCTGGCACTGAAGCTTTCTTT. It encodes CATRTQGAGTEAFF.

In DNA form, the CDR3 reads TGCGCCAGCAGCCACTTACTAGCGGGAGCCCAAGAGACCCAGTACTTC. Amino acid sequence: CASSHLLAGAQETQYF. The chain is built from TRBV4-1 and TRBJ2-5; 11 bases map to TRBD2. The V gene end was trimmed by 3 bases and the J gene end by 1 base; junction bases not matched to a gene: 4. The CDR3 loop spans 16 amino acids. In germline, CDR1 is MGHRA, CDR2 YSYEKL.

The V and J genes are TRBV18 and TRBJ2-7, with 10 bases aligning to TRBD1. CDR3 length: 14 amino acids. Trimming at V came to 6 bases and at J to 2 bases, leaving 4 bases not matched to a gene. CDR1 is KGHSH and CDR2 is LQKENI in the germline V gene. This CDR3 is CASSSGTGAYEQYF. DNA of the CDR3: TGTGCCAGCTCTTCGGGGACAGGGGCCTACGAGCAGTACTTC.

The V and J genes are TRBV5-4 and TRBJ1-2; D ambiguous. The CDR3 loop spans 16 amino acids. With 0 bases removed from V and 6 bases from J, the gap between germline ends came to 18 bases. Germline V gives CDR1 SGHNT, CDR2 YYREEE (reference sequence). The CDR3 nucleotides are TGTGCCAGCAGCTTGGGCGCCGCGGTCTGGGGTCATGGCTACACCTTC. The encoded protein is CASSLGAAVWGHGYTF.

The chain combines TRBV6-1 with TRBJ2-7, with no clear D. Germline CDR1 is MNHNS and CDR2 is SASEGT. The V and J ends lost 4 bases and 2 bases respectively, with 15 bases between them. The CDR3 is 15 residues long. CDR3 residues: CASSARERMAYEQYF. CDR3 bases: TGTGCCAGCAGTGCAAGGGAAAGAATGGCCTACGAGCAGTACTTC.

This clone was observed a few times. The V call is TRBV18, the J call TRBJ1-5; D uncertain. Trimming removed 2 bases from V and 0 bases from J, with 5 bases in between. CDR1 and CDR2 (germline): KGHSH, LQKENI. The CDR3 covers 14 residues. The CDR3 sequence: CASSPTNSNQPQHF. The CDR3, as DNA: TGTGCCAGCTCACCAACTAATAGCAATCAGCCCCAGCATTTT.

V usage is TRBV5-5 and J usage is TRBJ1-5; 7 nucleotides line up with TRBD1. This CDR3 spans 15 amino acids. CDR1 SGHKS and CDR2 YYEKEE come from the germline V gene (reference sequence). The ends lost 4 bases at V and 7 bases at J; junction bases unmatched: 11. The CDR3: CASSLGRGVKQPQHF. The DNA of the CDR3 is TGTGCCAGCAGCCTGGGCAGGGGGGTCAAGCAGCCCCAGCATTTT.

This chain uses TRBV5-4 with TRBJ2-7, with 8 bases that match TRBD1. This CDR3 is 16 amino acids long. V was pared by 4 bases and J by 3 bases, with 12 bases of the junction left unmatched. Looked up from germline, CDR1 is SGHNT and CDR2 is YYREEE (reference sequence). CDR3 protein: CASSPSGQEFHYEQYF. The DNA for the CDR3 is TGTGCCAGCAGCCCCTCGGGACAGGAGTTCCACTACGAGCAGTACTTC.

V usage is TRBV4-2 and J usage is TRBJ1-5, with D uncertain. V was trimmed by 0 bases and J by 0 bases, leaving 6 bases between them. The CDR3 covers 15 residues. Germline-derived CDR1 and CDR2 are LGHNA and YNFKEQ. For the CDR3, the DNA is TGTGCCAGCAGCCAAGAATACGTTAGCAATCAGCCCCAGCATTTT. It is translated as CASSQEYVSNQPQHF.

This clone appeared once. This chain joins TRBV28 and TRBJ1-3; D ambiguous. The CDR3 runs to 14 residues. V shed 0 bases and J shed 0 bases, with 3 bases lying between them. Germline lookup yields CDR1 MDHEN and CDR2 SYDVKM. This CDR3 reads CASSLWSSGNTIYF. The CDR3 DNA reads as TGTGCCAGCAGTTTATGGAGCTCTGGAAACACCATATATTTT.

A single count supports this clone. V gene TRBV5-6 combines with J gene TRBJ1-2, with D perhaps matching TRBD1 (6 bases). Germline CDR1 is SGHDT and CDR2 is YYEEEE. V lost 1 base and J 4 bases, leaving 17 bases between the germline ends. The CDR3 extends over 16 amino acids. The CDR3 sequence is CASSLTQGAIVYGYTF. DNA of the CDR3: TGTGCCAGCAGCTTGACACAGGGTGCCATCGTCTATGGCTACACCTTC.

This rearrangement joins TRBV20-1 to TRBJ2-7, with D maybe TRBD1 (5 bases). The CDR3 extends over 11 amino acids. The germline CDR1 and CDR2 sequences are DFQATT and SNEGSKA (reference sequence). Trimming removed 4 bases from V and 4 bases from J, with 8 bases in between. As DNA, the CDR3 is TGCAGTGCTATTACAGGTTACGAGCAGTACTTC. Protein: CSAITGYEQYF.

This clone was found once. This chain joins TRBV11-2 and TRBJ2-2; 7 nucleotides line up with TRBD1. Germline V lookup: CDR1 SGHAT, CDR2 FQNNGV. Trimming took 7 bases from V and 6 from J; bases not matched to a gene: 5. The CDR3 length is 13 residues. CDR3 coding DNA: TGTGCCAGCACCTTTGACAGGGCCGGGGAGCTGTTTTTT. This gives the protein CASTFDRAGELFF.

The chain has TRBV14 and TRBJ2-4, with unresolved D. V was shortened by 0 bases and J by 0 bases, with 12 bases between the two germline ends. The CDR3 loop spans 17 amino acids. Germline lookup yields CDR1 SGHDN and CDR2 FVKESK. DNA of the CDR3: TGTGCCAGCAGCCAAGAGGGAACAAGACTAGCCAAAAACATTCAGTACTTC. Encoded protein: CASSQEGTRLAKNIQYF.

V is TRBV9 and J is TRBJ2-2; TRBD1 aligns across 9 bases. Germline V gives CDR1 SGDLS, CDR2 YYNGEE. This CDR3 has 16 residues. With 3 bases clipped from V and 3 bases from J, the junction kept 6 bases outside the gene matches. The CDR3 bases are TGTGCCAGCAGCGACCGACAGGGGGTGTACACCGGGGAGCTGTTTTTT. Its translation: CASSDRQGVYTGELFF.

The rearrangement uses TRBV5-1 and TRBJ2-5, with D possibly matching TRBD1 (6 bases). V gave up 4 bases and J gave up 5 bases, with 15 bases separating them. CDR3 size: 14 residues. CDR1 SGHRS and CDR2 YFSETQ come from the germline V gene. CDR3 bases: TGCGCCAGCAGCCCCCAGGGGCGAGGGGAGACCCAGTACTTC. Residues: CASSPQGRGETQYF.

This clone was seen a handful of times. V is TRBV7-9 and J is TRBJ1-1; D not resolved. The CDR3 has 12 amino acids. The germline gives CDR1 SEHNR, CDR2 FQNEAQ (reference sequence). V shed 2 bases and J shed 5 bases, with 6 bases lying between them. CDR3 sequence (DNA): TGTGCCAGCAGCTTACGACGGACTGAAGCTTTCTTT. This gives the protein CASSLRRTEAFF.

This clone was seen once. V is TRBV19 and J is TRBJ2-7; TRBD2 is a possible D gene (6 bases). CDR1 and CDR2 (germline): LNHDA, SQIVND (reference sequence). The CDR3 consists of 13 residues. Trimming took 6 bases from V and 4 from J, leaving 13 bases between them. CDR3 bases: TGTGCCAGTAGCCCCCACGGGGGTTACGAGCAGTACTTC. This codes for CASSPHGGYEQYF.

The chain is built from TRBV7-9 and TRBJ2-3; maybe TRBD2 (7 bases). CDR1 and CDR2 from the germline V gene are SEHNR and FQNEAQ (reference sequence). The CDR3 covers 15 residues. Trimming took off 3 bases at V and 3 bases at J, with 13 bases between the two ends. In DNA form, the CDR3 reads TGTGCCAGCAGCTTTGCGGGGGCTTTGACAGATACGCAGTATTTT. Translation: CASSFAGALTDTQYF.

The rearrangement links TRBV4-1 to TRBJ1-4; 9 positions match TRBD1. V lost 2 bases, J lost 7 bases, and 23 bases stayed unmatched. CDR1 and CDR2 (germline): MGHRA, YSYEKL. There are 21 residues in the CDR3. The CDR3 spells CASSQKPPRQGGEFLFEKLFF. Here the CDR3 DNA reads TGCGCCAGCAGCCAAAAGCCACCTCGACAGGGGGGAGAATTTCTGTTTGAAAAACTGTTTTTT.

The chain is built from TRBV5-1 and TRBJ2-1; D is undetermined. Per the germline V gene, CDR1 is SGHRS and CDR2 is YFSETQ. The CDR3 extends over 15 amino acids. The V end lost 4 bases, the J end lost 8 bases, and 19 bases lay between the germline ends. In DNA, the CDR3 is TGCGCCAGCAGCCCGGTTGCGGAGACTTGGGATGAGCAGTTCTTC. Translating gives CASSPVAETWDEQFF.

This clone has just one count. The chain couples TRBV7-9 to TRBJ2-1, with TRBD2 identical over 9 bases. V lost 5 bases to trimming and J lost 6 bases; unmatched junction nucleotides: 8. The CDR3 consists of 15 residues. The germline V gene encodes CDR1 SEHNR and CDR2 FQNEAQ (reference sequence). The CDR3 spells CASSPPGLASNEQFF. Written as DNA, the CDR3 is TGTGCCAGCAGCCCCCCTGGACTAGCGTCCAATGAGCAGTTCTTC. Drawing the rest from reference TRBV7-9 and TRBJ2-1, the complete variable domain is DTGVSQNPRHKITKRGQNVTFRCDPISEHNRLYWYRQTLGQGPEFLTYFQNEAQLEKSRLLSDRFSAERPKGSFSTLEIQRTEQGDSAMYLCASSPPGLASNEQFFGPGTRLTVL.

The chain joins TRBV6-5 to TRBJ1-3; no definite D call. The CDR3 loop spans 12 amino acids. The V gene's germline CDR1 is MNHEY and CDR2 SVGAGI. Between the trimmed V and J ends, which lost 8 bases and 4 bases, there was a span of 9 bases. CDR3 sequence (DNA): TGTGCCAGCGGAGGCGGGGGAAACACCATATATTTT. Translating it yields CASGGGGNTIYF.

This clone was observed once. The chain combines TRBV5-6 with TRBJ1-3; 11 bases are shared with TRBD1. From germline, CDR1 is SGHDT and CDR2 YYEEEE. V was clipped by 2 bases and J by 11 bases; unmatched bases: 6. The CDR3 has 14 amino acids. In DNA form, the CDR3 reads TGTGCCAGCAGCTTCGGGACAGGGGGTGCCGCCATATATTTT. Translated: CASSFGTGGAAIYF.

The chain combines TRBV9 with TRBJ1-2; 7 bases fit TRBD1. Unmatched junction bases numbered 8, after V lost 3 bases and J lost 3 bases. The CDR3 length is 15 residues. Per germline, CDR1 SGDLS and CDR2 YYNGEE. For the CDR3, the DNA is TGTGCCAGCAGCGAAACTACAGGGGCAGACTATGGCTACACCTTC. Translation gives CASSETTGADYGYTF.

This rearrangement joins TRBV5-6 to TRBJ2-7; 7 nucleotides line up with TRBD2. The CDR3 has 14 amino acids. Trimming removed 1 base from V and 5 bases from J; junction bases left unmatched: 6. Per the germline V gene, CDR1 is SGHDT and CDR2 is YYEEEE. CDR3 region: CASSLQAGPNEQYF. The CDR3 DNA reads TGTGCCAGCAGCTTGCAAGCGGGACCGAACGAGCAGTACTTC. The full variable domain, with the rest looked up from reference TRBV5-6 and TRBJ2-7, is DAGVTQSPTHLIKTRGQQVTLRCSPKSGHDTVSWYQQALGQGPQFIFQYYEEEERQRGNFPDRFSGHQFPNYSSELNVNALLLGDSALYLCASSLQAGPNEQYFGPGTRLTVT.

V gene TRBV6-1 combines with J gene TRBJ2-3; 8 bases are shared with TRBD2. Germline loops: CDR1 MNHNS, CDR2 SASEGT. V lost 2 bases, J lost 0 bases, and 4 bases stayed unmatched. The CDR3 runs 16 residues. The CDR3 protein is CASSEFGLASTDTQYF. DNA of the CDR3: TGTGCCAGCAGTGAATTTGGACTAGCTAGCACAGATACGCAGTATTTT.

The chain couples TRBV7-9 to TRBJ2-7; weak D call: TRBD1 (5 bases). Trimming pared 5 bases from V and 5 bases from J, leaving 19 bases between. CDR3 length equals 15 residues. Germline V gene sequence: CDR1 SEHNR, CDR2 FQNEAQ (reference sequence). CDR3 DNA: TGTGCCAGCAGCATCGTTGGGGCAAAAGGACACGAGCAGTACTTC. This codes for CASSIVGAKGHEQYF. The variable domain in full, completed from reference TRBV7-9 and TRBJ2-7, reads DTGVSQNPRHKITKRGQNVTFRCDPISEHNRLYWYRQTLGQGPEFLTYFQNEAQLEKSRLLSDRFSAERPKGSFSTLEIQRTEQGDSAMYLCASSIVGAKGHEQYFGPGTRLTVT.